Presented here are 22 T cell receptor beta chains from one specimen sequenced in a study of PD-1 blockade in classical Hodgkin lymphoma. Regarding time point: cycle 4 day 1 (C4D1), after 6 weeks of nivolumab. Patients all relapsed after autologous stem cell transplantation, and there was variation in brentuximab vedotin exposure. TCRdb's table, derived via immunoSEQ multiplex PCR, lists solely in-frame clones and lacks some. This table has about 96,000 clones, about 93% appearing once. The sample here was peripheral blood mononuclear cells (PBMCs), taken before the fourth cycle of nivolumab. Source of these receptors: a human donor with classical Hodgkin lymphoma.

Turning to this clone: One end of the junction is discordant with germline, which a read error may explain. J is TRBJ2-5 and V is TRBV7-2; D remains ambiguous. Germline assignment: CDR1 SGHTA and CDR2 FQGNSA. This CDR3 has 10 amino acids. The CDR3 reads CASSLEAQYF. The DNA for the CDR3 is TGTGCCAGCAGCCTAGAGGCCCAGTACTTC.

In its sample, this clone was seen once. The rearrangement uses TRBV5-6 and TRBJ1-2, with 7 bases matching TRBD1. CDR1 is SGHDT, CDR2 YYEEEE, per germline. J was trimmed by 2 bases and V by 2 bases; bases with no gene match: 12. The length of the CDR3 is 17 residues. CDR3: CASSFFEGAVPNYGYTF. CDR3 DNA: TGTGCCAGCAGCTTCTTCGAGGGGGCGGTCCCCAACTATGGCTACACCTTC.

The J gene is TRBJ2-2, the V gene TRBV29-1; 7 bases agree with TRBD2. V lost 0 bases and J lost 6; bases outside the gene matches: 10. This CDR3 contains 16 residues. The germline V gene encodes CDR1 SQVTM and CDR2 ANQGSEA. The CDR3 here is CSVEDLGEGPSGELFF. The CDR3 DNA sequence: TGCAGCGTTGAAGATCTGGGGGAGGGCCCCTCCGGGGAGCTGTTTTTT.

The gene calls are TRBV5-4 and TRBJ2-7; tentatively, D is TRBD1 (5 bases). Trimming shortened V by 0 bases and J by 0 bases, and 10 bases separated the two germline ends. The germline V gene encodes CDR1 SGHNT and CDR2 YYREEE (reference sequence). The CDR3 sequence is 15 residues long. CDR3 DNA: TGTGCCAGCAGCTTGGTAGGGGCATCCTCCTACGAGCAGTACTTC. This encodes CASSLVGASSYEQYF.

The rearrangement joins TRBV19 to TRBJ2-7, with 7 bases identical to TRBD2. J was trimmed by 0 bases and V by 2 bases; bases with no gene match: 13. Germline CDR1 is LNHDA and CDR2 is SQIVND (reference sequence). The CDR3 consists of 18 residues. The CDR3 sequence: CASSIREGTTHISYEQYF. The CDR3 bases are TGTGCCAGTAGTATAAGGGAAGGGACTACTCACATCTCCTACGAGCAGTACTTC. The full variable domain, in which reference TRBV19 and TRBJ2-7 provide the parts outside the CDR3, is DGGITQSPKYLFRKEGQNVTLSCEQNLNHDAMYWYRQDPGQGLRLIYYSQIVNDFQKGDIAEGYSVSREKKESFPLTVTSAQKNPTAFYLCASSIREGTTHISYEQYFGPGTRLTVT.

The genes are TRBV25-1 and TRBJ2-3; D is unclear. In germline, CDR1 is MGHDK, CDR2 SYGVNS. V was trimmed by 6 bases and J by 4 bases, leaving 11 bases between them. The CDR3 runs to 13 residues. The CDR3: CASRGDIPDTQYF. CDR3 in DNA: TGTGCCAGCAGAGGTGACATCCCAGATACGCAGTATTTT.

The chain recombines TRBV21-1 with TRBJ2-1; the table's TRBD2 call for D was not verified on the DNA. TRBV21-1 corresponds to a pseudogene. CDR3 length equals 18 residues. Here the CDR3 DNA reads TGTGCCAGCAGCAAAGCGCCTATGCGGGGAGTTCCCTACAATGAGCAGTTCTTC. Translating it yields CASSKAPMRGVPYNEQFF.

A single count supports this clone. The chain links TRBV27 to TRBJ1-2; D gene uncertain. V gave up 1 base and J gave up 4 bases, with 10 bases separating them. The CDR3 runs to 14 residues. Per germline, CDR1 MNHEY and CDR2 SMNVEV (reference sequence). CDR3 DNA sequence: TGTGCCAGCAGTTTATTCGGAGGAAGCTATGGCTACACCTTC. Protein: CASSLFGGSYGYTF.

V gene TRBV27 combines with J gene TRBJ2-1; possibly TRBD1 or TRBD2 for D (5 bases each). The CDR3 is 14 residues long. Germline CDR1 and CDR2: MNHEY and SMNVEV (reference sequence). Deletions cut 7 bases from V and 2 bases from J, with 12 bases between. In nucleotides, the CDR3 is TGTGCCAGCAACCCCGGGGCCCCCTACAATGAGCAGTTCTTC. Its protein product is CASNPGAPYNEQFF.

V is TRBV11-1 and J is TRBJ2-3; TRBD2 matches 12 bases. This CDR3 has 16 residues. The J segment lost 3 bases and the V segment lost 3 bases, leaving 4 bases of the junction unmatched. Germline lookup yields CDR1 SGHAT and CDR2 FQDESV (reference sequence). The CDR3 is CASSFRGLAGTDTQYF. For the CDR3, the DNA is TGTGCCAGCAGCTTCAGAGGACTAGCGGGGACAGATACGCAGTATTTT.

The CDR3 region is CASSRGREYEQYF. CDR3 coding DNA: TGTGCCAGCAGTCGTGGACGGGAATACGAGCAGTACTTC. The V call is TRBV6-5, the J call TRBJ2-7, with TRBD2 as a possible D gene (5 bases). Trimming took off 5 bases at V and 4 bases at J, with 12 bases between the two ends. The CDR3 has 13 amino acids. Germline V gives CDR1 MNHEY, CDR2 SVGAGI.

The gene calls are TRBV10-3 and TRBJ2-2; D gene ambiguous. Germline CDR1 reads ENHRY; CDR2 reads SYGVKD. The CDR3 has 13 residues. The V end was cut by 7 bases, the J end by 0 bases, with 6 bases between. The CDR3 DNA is TGTGCCATCACGGCATCGAACACCGGGGAGCTGTTTTTT. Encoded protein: CAITASNTGELFF.

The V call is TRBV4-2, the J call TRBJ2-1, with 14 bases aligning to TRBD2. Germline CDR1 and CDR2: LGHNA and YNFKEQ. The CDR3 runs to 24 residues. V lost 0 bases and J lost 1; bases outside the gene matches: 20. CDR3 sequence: CASSQDGTSGSPDRRLLSYNEQFF. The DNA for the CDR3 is TGTGCCAGCAGCCAAGACGGGACTAGCGGGAGCCCCGATAGGAGACTATTATCCTACAATGAGCAGTTCTTC.

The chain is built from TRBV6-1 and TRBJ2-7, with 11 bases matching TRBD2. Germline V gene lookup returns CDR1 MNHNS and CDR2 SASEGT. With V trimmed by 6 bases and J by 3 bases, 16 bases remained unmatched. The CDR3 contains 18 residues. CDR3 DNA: TGTGCCAGCAGCGAAATAGCGGGAGGGTACGTGTATGGCTACGAGCAGTACTTC. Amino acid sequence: CASSEIAGGYVYGYEQYF.

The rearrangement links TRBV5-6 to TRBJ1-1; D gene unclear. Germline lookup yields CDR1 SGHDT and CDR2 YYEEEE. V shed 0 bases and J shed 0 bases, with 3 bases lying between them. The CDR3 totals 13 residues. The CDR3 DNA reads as TGTGCCAGCAGCTTGGACCTGAACACTGAAGCTTTCTTT. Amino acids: CASSLDLNTEAFF.

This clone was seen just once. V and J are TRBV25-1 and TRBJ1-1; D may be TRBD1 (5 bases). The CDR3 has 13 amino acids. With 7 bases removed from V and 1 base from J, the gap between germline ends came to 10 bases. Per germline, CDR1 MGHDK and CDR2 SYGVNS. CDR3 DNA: TGTGCCAGCAAGAGGGGCGGGAACACTGAAGCTTTCTTT. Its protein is CASKRGGNTEAFF.

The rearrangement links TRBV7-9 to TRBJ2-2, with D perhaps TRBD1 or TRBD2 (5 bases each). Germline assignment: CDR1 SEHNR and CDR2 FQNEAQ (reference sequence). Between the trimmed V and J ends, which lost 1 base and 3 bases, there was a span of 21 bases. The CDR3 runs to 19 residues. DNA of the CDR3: TGTGCCAGCAGCTTAGTCGAGCTAAGAGGGCAGGGCTACACCGGGGAGCTGTTTTTT. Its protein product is CASSLVELRGQGYTGELFF.

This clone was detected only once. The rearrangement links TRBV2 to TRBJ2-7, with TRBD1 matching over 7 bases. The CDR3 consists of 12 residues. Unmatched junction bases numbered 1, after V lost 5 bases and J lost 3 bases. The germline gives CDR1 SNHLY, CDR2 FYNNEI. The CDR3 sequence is CASSPGGYEQYF. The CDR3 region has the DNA TGTGCCAGCAGTCCAGGGGGCTACGAGCAGTACTTC.

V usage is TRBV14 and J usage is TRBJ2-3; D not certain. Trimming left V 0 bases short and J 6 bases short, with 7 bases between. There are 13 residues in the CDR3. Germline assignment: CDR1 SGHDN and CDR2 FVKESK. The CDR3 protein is CASSQDFLDTQYF. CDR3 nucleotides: TGTGCCAGCAGCCAAGACTTCCTTGATACGCAGTATTTT.

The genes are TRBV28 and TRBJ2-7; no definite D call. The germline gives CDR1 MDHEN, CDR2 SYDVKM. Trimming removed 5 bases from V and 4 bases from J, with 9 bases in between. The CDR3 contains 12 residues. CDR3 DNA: TGTGCCAGCAGTGATACAAATTACGAGCAGTACTTC. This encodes CASSDTNYEQYF. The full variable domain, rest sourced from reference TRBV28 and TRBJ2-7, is DVKVTQSSRYLVKRTGEKVFLECVQDMDHENMFWYRQDPGLGLRLIYFSYDVKMKEKGDIPEGYSVSREKKERFSLILESASTNQTSMYLCASSDTNYEQYFGPGTRLTVT.

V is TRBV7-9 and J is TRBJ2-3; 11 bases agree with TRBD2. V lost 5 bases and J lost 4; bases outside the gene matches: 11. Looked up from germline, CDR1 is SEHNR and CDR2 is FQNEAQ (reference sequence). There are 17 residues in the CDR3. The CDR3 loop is CASSPTSGKIRADTQYF. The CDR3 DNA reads TGTGCCAGCAGCCCGACTAGCGGGAAGATAAGGGCAGATACGCAGTATTTT.

The CDR3 sequence is CASSPRTSDSRTDTQYF. CDR3 sequence (DNA): TGCGCCAGCAGCCCACGAACCTCCGACAGCCGCACAGATACGCAGTATTTT. The chain couples TRBV23-1 to TRBJ2-3; maybe TRBD1 (5 bases). TRBV23-1 is designated an ORF whose function remains uncertain. CDR3 length: 17 amino acids. Trimming removed 6 bases at V and 1 base at J, with 20 bases between.